The 13 T cell receptor beta chains presented below share a single source sample, sequenced in a study of Graves' ophthalmopathy and Graves' hyperthyroidism. RNA transcripts served as template for amplifying TCR beta CDR3 sequences. After a first-round RT-PCR with HTBI primers, a second-round multiplex PCR was run. TCRdb re-called the multiplex PCR reads with MiXCR, one entry per CDR3 protein. The sample lists about 740,000 distinct CDR3 sequences, 35% to 50% occurring once. Sequenced material: peripheral blood. Source of these receptors: an adult man with Graves' ophthalmopathy.

This clonotype was recorded a few times. The chain uses TRBV11-2 and TRBJ2-7; 7 bases match TRBD2. From germline, CDR1 is SGHAT and CDR2 FQNNGV. V lost 5 bases, J lost 0 bases, and 13 bases stayed unmatched. This CDR3 has 17 amino acids. CDR3 protein: CASSPPPRASGSYEQYF. The DNA of the CDR3 is TGTGCCAGCAGCCCACCCCCTAGGGCTAGCGGCTCCTACGAGCAGTACTTC. Full variable domain (outside the CDR3, taken from reference TRBV11-2 and TRBJ2-7): EAGVAQSPRYKIIEKRQSVAFWCNPISGHATLYWYQQILGQGPKLLIQFQNNGVVDDSQLPKDRFSAERLKGVDSTLKIQPAKLEDSAVYLCASSPPPRASGSYEQYFGPGTRLTVT.

The chain couples TRBV9 to TRBJ1-4; weak D call: TRBD1 (6 bases). Germline V lookup: CDR1 SGDLS, CDR2 YYNGEE. The CDR3 loop spans 16 amino acids. V shed 5 bases and J shed 4 bases, with 18 bases lying between them. CDR3 sequence: CASSKGWGGVNEKLFF. The CDR3 region has the DNA TGTGCCAGCAGTAAGGGCTGGGGGGGCGTTAATGAAAAACTGTTTTTT.

A remark on this clonotype: A read error may explain this, as a much larger clone is one base away. The rearrangement uses TRBV7-9 and TRBJ1-1; D is perhaps TRBD1 (6 bases). Germline V gene sequence: CDR1 SEHNR, CDR2 FQNEAQ (reference sequence). CDR3 length: 17 residues. The CDR3 sequence is CVSSLPSRTGLGTEAFF. In DNA form, the CDR3 reads TGTGTCAGCAGCTTACCCTCCCGTACAGGGCTCGGCACTGAAGCTTTCTTT.

This clonotype came up many times. The V call is TRBV19, the J call TRBJ1-2; 7 bases line up with TRBD1. CDR3 length: 12 residues. Germline lookup yields CDR1 LNHDA and CDR2 SQIVND (reference sequence). V trimming: 10 bases; J trimming: 7 bases; junction bases outside the gene matches: 9. CDR3 coding DNA: TGTGCCACCCGACAGGGTATGAGTGGCTACACCTTC. The encoded protein is CATRQGMSGYTF.

In its sample, this clonotype was seen a few times. The V call is TRBV7-2, the J call TRBJ1-1; D possibly corresponds to TRBD1 (6 bases). Germline CDR1 and CDR2: SGHTA and FQGNSA. CDR3 length: 15 amino acids. Deletions cut 5 bases from V and 5 bases from J, with 18 bases between. The CDR3 sequence: CASSPIISRGTEAFF. The CDR3 nucleotides are TGTGCCAGCAGCCCAATTATAAGCAGGGGTACTGAAGCTTTCTTT.

The chain recombines TRBV7-2 with TRBJ1-3, with TRBD1 as a possible D gene (6 bases). V was cut by 5 bases and J by 2 bases, with 10 bases left in between. Per the germline V gene, CDR1 is SGHTA and CDR2 is FQGNSA. The CDR3 extends over 14 amino acids. Here the CDR3 DNA reads TGTGCCAGCAGCATGACAGGAACTGGAAACACCATATATTTT. This codes for CASSMTGTGNTIYF.

This clonotype came up a few times. J is TRBJ2-2 and V is TRBV25-1; a possible D gene is TRBD2 (6 bases). The CDR3 contains 17 residues. Germline values: CDR1 MGHDK, CDR2 SYGVNS. Between the trimmed V and J ends, which lost 5 bases and 3 bases, there was a span of 19 bases. The CDR3 loop reads CASSFVGGPRYTGELFF. Written as DNA, the CDR3 is TGTGCCAGCAGTTTTGTTGGAGGGCCGCGATACACCGGGGAGCTGTTTTTT.

The rearrangement joins TRBV24-1 to TRBJ1-1; 11 nucleotides line up with TRBD1. Germline CDR1 and CDR2: KGHDR and SFDVKD. V was clipped by 11 bases and J by 5 bases; unmatched bases: 12. The CDR3 runs to 15 residues. The CDR3 loop is CASTVTGTGGTEAFF. DNA of the CDR3: TGTGCCAGCACCGTGACCGGGACAGGGGGAACTGAAGCTTTCTTT.

This rearrangement joins TRBV12-3 or TRBV12-4 to TRBJ2-7; TRBD2 agrees at 7 bases. This CDR3 has 13 residues. After removal of 1 base from V and 6 bases from J, the junction contained 3 bases not matched to a gene. The CDR3 here is CASSLVGTTEQYF. The CDR3 DNA sequence: TGTGCCAGCAGTTTAGTCGGGACTACCGAGCAGTACTTC.

This clonotype came up a few times. This chain joins TRBV2 and TRBJ1-3; D is possibly TRBD1 (5 bases). The CDR3 length is 16 residues. The germline V and J ends were trimmed by 6 bases and 0 bases, with 15 bases remaining between them. Germline V gene sequence: CDR1 SNHLY, CDR2 FYNNEI. The CDR3 DNA reads TGTGCCAGCAGCATACTCCAGGGTCTCTCTGGAAACACCATATATTTT. Protein sequence: CASSILQGLSGNTIYF.

A single count supports this clonotype. The chain has TRBV29-1 and TRBJ2-7; the D gene is possibly TRBD2 (6 bases). The V and J ends lost 7 bases and 0 bases respectively, with 10 bases between them. The CDR3 sequence is 12 residues long. CDR1 SQVTM and CDR2 ANQGSEA come from the germline V gene. As DNA, the CDR3 is TGCAGCGCGGCCGGGGGCTCCTACGAGCAGTACTTC. Protein: CSAAGGSYEQYF.

The chain joins TRBV2 to TRBJ1-2; no clear D gene. This CDR3 is 14 amino acids long. Germline-derived CDR1 and CDR2 are SNHLY and FYNNEI. V was clipped by 4 bases and J by 7 bases, with 16 bases between them. Written as DNA, the CDR3 is TGTGCCAGCAGTGCCCCCGGGTCATCTAGTGGCTACACCTTC. Translation: CASSAPGSSSGYTF.

The chain combines TRBV7-3 with TRBJ1-4; 10 nucleotides align to TRBD1. The CDR3 is 16 amino acids. Germline trimming cut 5 bases from V and 6 bases from J; bases unmatched to any gene: 9. Per the germline V gene, CDR1 is SGHTA and CDR2 is FQGTGA. This CDR3 is CASSLKVGTGDEKLFF. CDR3 nucleotides: TGTGCCAGCAGCCTAAAAGTCGGGACAGGGGATGAAAAACTGTTTTTT.